This T cell receptor (beta chain) was recorded in a study of breast tumors, draining lymph nodes, adjacent tissues. Study-level results: Tumor and nontumor repertoires were significantly more similar in luminal-like than in basal-like breast cancer.

This clonotype was detected many times. Its antigen is currently unknown. TCRdb ran MiXCR on the multiplex PCR reads and lists one entry per CDR3 protein. The data contain some 250,000 distinct CDR3 sequences, approximately 36% of them singletons. Breast cancer patients provided tissue from their axillary draining lymph nodes. The V gene lost 0 bases and the J gene lost 4 bases, with 12 bases spanning the gap. This CDR3 is built from 14 residues. Germline-derived CDR1 and CDR2 are DFQATT and SNEGSKA (reference sequence). The rearrangement links TRBV20-1 to TRBJ2-5; D unclear. The source of this sequence is a female donor with breast cancer. Some clones in this sample may be carry-over from other donors' samples. Sample: axillary lymph node tissue. As DNA, the CDR3 is TGCAGTGCTAGAGATGGGCAGCAGCGAGAGACCCAGTACTTC. It is translated as CSARDGQQRETQYF.